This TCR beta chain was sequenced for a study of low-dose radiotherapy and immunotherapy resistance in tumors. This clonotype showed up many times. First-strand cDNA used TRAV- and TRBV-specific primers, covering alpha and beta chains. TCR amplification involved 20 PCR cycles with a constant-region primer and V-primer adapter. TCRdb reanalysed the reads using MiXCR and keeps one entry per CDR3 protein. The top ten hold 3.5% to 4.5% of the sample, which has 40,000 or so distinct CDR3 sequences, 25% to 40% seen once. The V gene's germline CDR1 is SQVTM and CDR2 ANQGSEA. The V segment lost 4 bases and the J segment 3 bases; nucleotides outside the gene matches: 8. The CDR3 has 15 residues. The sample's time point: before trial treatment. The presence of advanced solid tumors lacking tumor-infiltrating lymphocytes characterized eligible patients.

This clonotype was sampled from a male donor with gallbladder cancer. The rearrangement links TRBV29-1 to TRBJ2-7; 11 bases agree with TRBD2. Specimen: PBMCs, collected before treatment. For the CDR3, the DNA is TGCAGCGTTGGGCCACTAGCGGGAGAGTACTACGAGCAGTACTTC. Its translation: CSVGPLAGEYYEQYF.